What follows are 19 T cell receptor beta chains derived from one specimen sequenced in a study of T cell responses to AZD1222 COVID-19 vaccine listed by TCRdb under 2021. Taken with the paper, the label for time point translates to: baseline before first vaccination. The treatment or condition label corresponds to: meningococcal conjugate vaccine given as trial control. Library generation was performed with the immunoSEQ multiplex PCR assay. The immuneACCESS repertoire file appears here via TCRdb, limited to in-frame rearrangements. These files lack a portion of the clones; in checked studies, under half of the deficit traces to unresolved V genes, and the cause of the others is not known. The sample data list approximately 77,000 clones, and about 90% of these were observed just once. Of the sample, 7% to 8.5% falls within the top ten clones. The input for sequencing was peripheral blood, taken on day 0 of MenACWY control vaccination. These receptors came from an adult in good health.

V usage is TRBV5-4 and J usage is TRBJ1-2, with D possibly matching TRBD1 (5 bases). V dropped 1 base and J dropped 0 bases, with 10 bases sitting between them. Germline V gene data show CDR1 as SGHNT and CDR2 as YYREEE (reference sequence). The CDR3 runs 15 residues. The CDR3 loop reads CASSLLTVTNYGYTF. The CDR3, as DNA: TGTGCCAGCAGCTTGTTGACAGTCACTAACTATGGCTACACCTTC.

V and J are TRBV28 and TRBJ1-2; D call uncertain. The V and J ends lost 6 bases and 3 bases respectively, with 11 bases between them. CDR3 length equals 13 residues. CDR1 and CDR2 from the germline V gene are MDHEN and SYDVKM. CDR3: CASSPGRHYGYTF. The CDR3 DNA reads as TGTGCCAGCAGCCCGGGCAGGCACTATGGCTACACCTTC.

The J gene is TRBJ2-5, the V gene TRBV5-1, with 10 positions matching TRBD1. V lost 4 bases and J lost 0; bases outside the gene matches: 3. The CDR3 has 15 amino acids. CDR1 is SGHRS and CDR2 is YFSETQ in the germline V gene. CDR3 DNA: TGCGCCAGCAGCAAGGGACAGGGGAACCAAGAGACCCAGTACTTC. Translation gives CASSKGQGNQETQYF.

The rearrangement uses TRBV24-1 and TRBJ1-5; D remains ambiguous. The germline V and J ends were trimmed by 3 bases and 0 bases, with 5 bases remaining between them. CDR1 KGHDR and CDR2 SFDVKD come from the germline V gene. This CDR3 is built from 14 residues. CDR3 protein: CATSDGDSNQPQHF. CDR3 nucleotide sequence: TGTGCCACCAGTGATGGGGATAGCAATCAGCCCCAGCATTTT.

The rearrangement links TRBV5-6 to TRBJ2-7; the match to TRBD1 covers 9 bases. Trimming cost V 4 bases and J 6 bases; bases outside gene matches: 5. The CDR3 is 13 amino acids. Looked up from germline, CDR1 is SGHDT and CDR2 is YYEEEE. Written as DNA, the CDR3 is TGTGCCAGCAGCGAGGGGACAGGGTCCGAGCAGTACTTC. It codes for CASSEGTGSEQYF.

The J gene is TRBJ2-2, the V gene TRBV19, with D uncertain. Trimming removed 6 bases at V and 4 bases at J, with 9 bases between. Germline CDR1 LNHDA, CDR2 SQIVND (reference sequence). The length of the CDR3 is 13 residues. CDR3 region: CASSMRTTGELFF. As DNA, the CDR3 is TGTGCCAGTAGCATGAGAACCACCGGGGAGCTGTTTTTT. The entire variable domain, with the rest obtained from reference TRBV19 and TRBJ2-2, is as follows: DGGITQSPKYLFRKEGQNVTLSCEQNLNHDAMYWYRQDPGQGLRLIYYSQIVNDFQKGDIAEGYSVSREKKESFPLTVTSAQKNPTAFYLCASSMRTTGELFFGEGSRLTVL.

CDR3 nucleotide sequence: TGTGCCAGCAGTTTCCTGAACGAGCAGTACTTC. Translation gives CASSFLNEQYF. The genes are TRBV12-3 or TRBV12-4 and TRBJ2-7; D remains unclear. V was shortened by 3 bases and J by 5 bases, with 5 bases between the two germline ends. This CDR3 contains 11 residues.

The chain recombines TRBV7-9 with TRBJ1-2; D unclear. Germline V lookup: CDR1 SEHNR, CDR2 FQNEAQ (reference sequence). V was shortened by 1 base and J by 5 bases, with 8 bases between the two germline ends. This CDR3 is 13 amino acids long. CDR3 region: CASSLDGPYGYTF. CDR3 DNA sequence: TGTGCCAGCAGCTTAGATGGACCGTATGGCTACACCTTC.

The chain employs TRBV5-1 and TRBJ2-3; tentatively, D is TRBD1 (6 bases). The CDR3 is 14 residues long. V was shortened by 8 bases and J by 2 bases, with 15 bases between the two germline ends. Germline V gene lookup returns CDR1 SGHRS and CDR2 YFSETQ. This CDR3 is CASRRQASTDTQYF. For the CDR3, the DNA is TGCGCCAGTCGACGACAGGCTTCCACAGATACGCAGTATTTT. Together with reference TRBV5-1 and TRBJ2-3, the CDR3 gives the full variable domain: KAGVTQTPRYLIKTRGQQVTLSCSPISGHRSVSWYQQTPGQGLQFLFEYFSETQRNKGNFPGRFSGRQFSNSRSEMNVSTLELGDSALYLCASRRQASTDTQYFGPGTRLTVL.

This chain uses TRBV7-2 with TRBJ2-7; D tentatively reads TRBD1 or TRBD2 (5 bases each). V was pared by 5 bases and J by 0 bases, with 17 bases between. Germline CDR1 SGHTA, CDR2 FQGNSA. The CDR3 spans 16 residues. The CDR3 sequence is CASSTRRRDPSYEQYF. DNA for the CDR3: TGTGCCAGCAGCACACGACGCCGGGACCCCTCCTACGAGCAGTACTTC.

This chain connects TRBV18 to TRBJ2-7; 12 bases are a match to TRBD1. CDR1 and CDR2 from the germline V gene are KGHSH and LQKENI. The CDR3 spans 14 residues. Losses at the gene ends were 3 bases for V and 5 bases for J; bases not matched to a gene: 2. In nucleotides, the CDR3 is TGTGCCAGCTCACCGGGACAGGGGGCCCACGAGCAGTACTTC. Protein product: CASSPGQGAHEQYF.

This rearrangement joins TRBV27 to TRBJ2-2; no firm D call. V shed 0 bases and J shed 4 bases, with 18 bases lying between them. The CDR3 length is 18 residues. The germline CDR1 and CDR2 sequences are MNHEY and SMNVEV (reference sequence). The CDR3 here is CASSLSRATLLSTGELFF. The CDR3 DNA is TGTGCCAGCAGTTTATCTAGGGCAACCCTTCTGAGCACCGGGGAGCTGTTTTTT.

The V gene is TRBV6-5, the J gene TRBJ1-5; TRBD1 might be the D (6 bases). V was pared by 6 bases and J by 1 base, with 13 bases between. Per germline, CDR1 MNHEY and CDR2 SVGAGI. This CDR3 is 15 amino acids long. As DNA, the CDR3 is TGTGCCAGCAGCAAAGGGAGGGGGAGCAATCAGCCCCAGCATTTT. This codes for CASSKGRGSNQPQHF.

CDR3 protein: CASSPGLAGTGELFF. The CDR3 nucleotides read TGTGCCAGCAGCCCTGGACTAGCTGGCACCGGGGAGCTGTTTTTT. The V call is TRBV7-3, the J call TRBJ2-2; 8 positions agree with TRBD2. CDR3 size: 15 residues. Germline V gene data show CDR1 as SGHTA and CDR2 as FQGTGA. V was pared by 5 bases and J by 4 bases, with 6 bases of the junction left unmatched.

This clone is a singleton in its sample. V and J are TRBV7-2 and TRBJ2-1; possibly TRBD2 for D (6 bases). Trimming stripped 2 bases from V and 5 bases from J, with 13 bases between. This CDR3 has 15 amino acids. From germline, CDR1 is SGHTA and CDR2 FQGNSA. Here the CDR3 reads CASSLMGLPDNEQFF. CDR3 in DNA: TGTGCCAGCAGCTTAATGGGACTCCCGGACAATGAGCAGTTCTTC.

This chain connects TRBV18 to TRBJ2-7, with TRBD1 as a possible D gene (6 bases). In germline, CDR1 is KGHSH, CDR2 LQKENI. The CDR3 covers 14 residues. The germline V and J ends were trimmed by 5 bases and 6 bases, with 17 bases remaining between them. CDR3 bases: TGTGCCAGCTCATCTGGACAGCGCGGTGGCGAGCAGTACTTC. Its translation is CASSSGQRGGEQYF.

The chain links TRBV7-2 to TRBJ2-4; D unclear. CDR1 is SGHTA, CDR2 FQGNSA, per germline. The CDR3 consists of 15 residues. In DNA, the CDR3 is TGTGCGAGCGCAATTCAACTTATAGCCAAAAACATTCAGTACTTC. Amino acid sequence: CASAIQLIAKNIQYF.

The V gene is TRBV7-8, the J gene TRBJ1-5, with 7 bases that match TRBD1. Germline-derived CDR1 and CDR2 are SGHVS and FQNEAQ. J gave up 4 bases and V 5 bases, and 2 bases lay outside the gene matches. This CDR3 has 13 residues. The CDR3 nucleotides read TGTGCCAGCAGCGGGGACAGAAATCAGCCCCAGCATTTT. Protein product: CASSGDRNQPQHF.

This chain links TRBV18 with TRBJ2-3, with TRBD1 matching over 8 bases. The CDR3 is 15 amino acids. J lost 6 bases, V lost 0 bases, and 5 bases had no gene match. Germline V gene sequence: CDR1 KGHSH, CDR2 LQKENI. The CDR3 sequence: CASSPPPTGDDTQYF. Written as DNA, the CDR3 is TGTGCCAGCTCACCACCCCCGACAGGGGATGATACGCAGTATTTT.